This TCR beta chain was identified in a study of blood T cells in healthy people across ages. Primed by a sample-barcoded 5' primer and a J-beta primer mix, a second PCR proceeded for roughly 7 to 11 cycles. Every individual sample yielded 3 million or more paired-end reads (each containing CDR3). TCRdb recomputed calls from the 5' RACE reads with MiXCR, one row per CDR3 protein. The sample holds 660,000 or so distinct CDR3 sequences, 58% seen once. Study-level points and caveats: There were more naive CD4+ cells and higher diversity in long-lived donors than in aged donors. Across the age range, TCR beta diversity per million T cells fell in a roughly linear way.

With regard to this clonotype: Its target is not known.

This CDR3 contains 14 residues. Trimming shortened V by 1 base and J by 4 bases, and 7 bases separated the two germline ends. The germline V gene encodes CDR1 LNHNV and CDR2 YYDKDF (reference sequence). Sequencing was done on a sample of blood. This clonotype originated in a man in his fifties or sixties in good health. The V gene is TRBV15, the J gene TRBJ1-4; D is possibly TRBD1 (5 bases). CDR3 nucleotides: TGTGCCACCAGCAGAGGGGGGGGTAATGAAAAACTGTTTTTT. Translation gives CATSRGGGNEKLFF.